This T cell receptor beta chain was retrieved from a study of blood T cell repertoires in COVID-19. Background on the study: T cells, B-cell-depleted T cells, or PBMCs supplied cDNA or gDNA.

Germline CDR1 LGHNA, CDR2 YSLEER. This CDR3 comprises 15 residues. The V end was cut by 0 bases, the J end by 7 bases, with 10 bases between. Per the original data handling: From reference gene primer amplification, estimates of nucleated cell counts were derived. TCRdb's copy holds only in-frame clones and misses some; the assay was immunoSEQ multiplex PCR. That table is the source of V, J and clone size, and D and trimming were worked out from the DNA. The repertoire holds 90,000 to 120,000 clones, with about 91% as singletons. The rearrangement uses TRBV4-3 and TRBJ1-6; maybe TRBD1 (5 bases). Sequencing input: peripheral blood. This receptor was obtained from a man in his forties or fifties with active or convalescent COVID-19. The CDR3: CASSQEFGGNSPLHF. The CDR3 bases are TGCGCCAGCAGCCAAGAATTCGGGGGGAATTCACCCCTCCACTTT.